Below are 18 T cell receptor beta chains sequenced from a single sample in a study of PD-L1 blockade in urothelial cancer. Repertoires were generated with immunoSEQ multiplex PCR, while TCRdb's copy carries only in-frame clones and drops some. Among some 41,000 clones listed, approximately 84% were seen once. Stated time point: peripheral blood 6 weeks after treatment start. The specimen was PBMCs, collected around atezolizumab (anti-PD-L1) treatment. The receptors originated from an older man with urothelial cancer.

This clone was detected only once. J is TRBJ2-1 and V is TRBV5-1, with TRBD2 identical over 8 bases. V lost 2 bases to trimming and J lost 4 bases; unmatched junction nucleotides: 5. The CDR3 length is 15 residues. Germline V gene sequence: CDR1 SGHRS, CDR2 YFSETQ. The CDR3 sequence is CASSFPGTSYNEQFF. CDR3 nucleotides: TGCGCCAGCAGCTTCCCCGGGACTAGTTACAATGAGCAGTTCTTC.

The chain uses TRBV29-1 and TRBJ1-1; D remains ambiguous. Germline V gives CDR1 SQVTM, CDR2 ANQGSEA. The V end lost 6 bases, the J end lost 3 bases, and 17 bases lay between the germline ends. The CDR3 has 14 residues. CDR3 sequence reads: CSVATRAGDTEAFF. The CDR3 DNA follows: TGCAGCGTCGCGACAAGGGCGGGAGACACTGAAGCTTTCTTT.

The V gene is TRBV11-2, the J gene TRBJ1-2; TRBD1 might be the D (6 bases). With 1 base removed from V and 4 bases from J, the gap between germline ends came to 7 bases. CDR3 length: 13 residues. The germline V gene encodes CDR1 SGHAT and CDR2 FQNNGV. The CDR3 nucleotides are TGTGCCAGCAGCTTAGGACAGGTCTATGGCTACACCTTC. Its translation: CASSLGQVYGYTF. Based on the CDR3 plus reference TRBV11-2 and TRBJ1-2, the full variable domain is EAGVAQSPRYKIIEKRQSVAFWCNPISGHATLYWYQQILGQGPKLLIQFQNNGVVDDSQLPKDRFSAERLKGVDSTLKIQPAKLEDSAVYLCASSLGQVYGYTFGSGTRLTVV.

Here the CDR3 DNA reads TGTGCCTGGAGTGGGAATAGCGGTTACGAGCAGTACTTC. This gives the protein CAWSGNSGYEQYF. V is TRBV30 and J is TRBJ2-7; D perhaps matches TRBD2 (6 bases). The germline CDR1 and CDR2 sequences are GTSNPN and SVGIG (reference sequence). CDR3 length: 13 residues. Deletions cut 1 base from V and 4 bases from J, with 11 bases between.

The rearrangement uses TRBV13 and TRBJ1-1, with 8 bases identical to TRBD1. V lost 5 bases and J lost 0; bases outside the gene matches: 2. This CDR3 region has 14 residues. CDR1 is PRHDT, CDR2 FYEKMQ, per germline (reference sequence). CDR3: CASSPGQVNTEAFF. The DNA for the CDR3 is TGTGCCAGCAGCCCGGGACAGGTGAACACTGAAGCTTTCTTT.

The J gene is TRBJ2-7, the V gene TRBV2; D possibly corresponds to TRBD1 (6 bases). The CDR3 totals 15 residues. Germline V gives CDR1 SNHLY, CDR2 FYNNEI. With 3 bases removed from V and 4 bases from J, the gap between germline ends came to 16 bases. The CDR3 here is CASSEQGQSKYEQYF. CDR3 bases: TGTGCCAGCAGTGAGCAAGGACAGTCGAAATACGAGCAGTACTTC.

The V and J genes are TRBV25-1 and TRBJ1-1; D unresolved. V was shortened by 1 base and J by 1 base, with 7 bases between the two germline ends. The CDR3 is 14 residues long. Per germline, CDR1 MGHDK and CDR2 SYGVNS. CDR3 region: CASSEWRGNTEAFF. CDR3 DNA sequence: TGTGCCAGCAGTGAATGGAGAGGGAACACTGAAGCTTTCTTT.

The chain couples TRBV6-6 to TRBJ2-5; 13 nucleotides line up with TRBD2. CDR3 length: 15 amino acids. CDR1 is MNHNY, CDR2 SVGAGI, per germline (reference sequence). V trimming: 6 bases; J trimming: 3 bases; junction bases outside the gene matches: 4. The CDR3: CASSGTSGNEETQYF. The CDR3 DNA sequence: TGTGCCAGCAGCGGGACTAGCGGGAACGAAGAGACCCAGTACTTC.

This clone has just one count. The J gene is TRBJ1-1, the V gene TRBV11-2; maybe TRBD1 (6 bases). The germline CDR1 and CDR2 sequences are SGHAT and FQNNGV. The CDR3 contains 15 residues. V lost 1 base, J lost 1 base, and 10 bases lay in between. The CDR3 loop is CASSLGHRENTEAFF. In nucleotides, the CDR3 is TGTGCCAGCAGCTTAGGTCACAGGGAGAACACTGAAGCTTTCTTT.

This rearrangement joins TRBV25-1 to TRBJ2-7, with a possible D match to TRBD2 (7 bases). The CDR3 has 14 residues. With 4 bases removed from V and 3 bases from J, the gap between germline ends came to 13 bases. Germline CDR1 reads MGHDK; CDR2 reads SYGVNS. The CDR3 protein is CASSGGGRVYEQYF. The DNA for the CDR3 is TGTGCCAGCAGTGGGGGGGGGCGAGTCTACGAGCAGTACTTC.

V is TRBV27 and J is TRBJ2-3; a weak D match, TRBD2 (5 bases). Germline CDR1 is MNHEY and CDR2 is SMNVEV (reference sequence). Deletions cut 0 bases from V and 2 bases from J, with 6 bases between. The CDR3 runs 14 residues. CDR3 in amino acids: CASSLSRATDTQYF. CDR3 DNA sequence: TGTGCCAGCAGTTTATCGCGGGCCACAGATACGCAGTATTTT.

V is TRBV6-5 and J is TRBJ1-3; possible D gene TRBD1, 5 bases. Deletions cut 7 bases from V and 1 base from J, with 11 bases between. Germline V lookup: CDR1 MNHEY, CDR2 SVGAGI. This CDR3 is 14 amino acids long. The CDR3 protein is CASKGVLSGNTIYF. DNA for the CDR3: TGTGCCAGCAAAGGGGTTCTATCTGGAAACACCATATATTTT.

V gene TRBV2 combines with J gene TRBJ2-6; possible D gene TRBD2, 6 bases. The length of the CDR3 is 15 residues. Germline V gene lookup returns CDR1 SNHLY and CDR2 FYNNEI. V was clipped by 3 bases and J by 0 bases, with 6 bases between them. In nucleotides, the CDR3 is TGTGCCAGCAGTGACGGGGGCTCTGGGGCCAACGTCCTGACTTTC. The encoded protein is CASSDGGSGANVLTF.

The rearrangement joins TRBV20-1 to TRBJ1-2; D is uncertain. Trimming shortened V by 3 bases and J by 4 bases, and 6 bases separated the two germline ends. CDR1 DFQATT and CDR2 SNEGSKA come from the germline V gene (reference sequence). The CDR3 is made up of 11 amino acids. This chain's CDR3 is CSASPSYGYTF. The CDR3 nucleotides are TGCAGTGCTAGTCCCAGCTATGGCTACACCTTC.

The chain couples TRBV19 to TRBJ1-1; 7 bases are shared with TRBD1. The CDR3 spans 15 residues. V gave up 5 bases and J gave up 6 bases; unmatched junction bases: 12. Germline V gives CDR1 LNHDA, CDR2 SQIVND (reference sequence). CDR3 sequence (DNA): TGTGCCAGTAGTCTACGGACAGGAGGAGGCCCTGAAGCTTTCTTT. This translates into CASSLRTGGGPEAFF. Variable domain in full (rest from reference TRBV19 and TRBJ1-1): DGGITQSPKYLFRKEGQNVTLSCEQNLNHDAMYWYRQDPGQGLRLIYYSQIVNDFQKGDIAEGYSVSREKKESFPLTVTSAQKNPTAFYLCASSLRTGGGPEAFFGQGTRLTVV.

The chain is built from TRBV19 and TRBJ1-5; no firm D call. Germline V gene lookup returns CDR1 LNHDA and CDR2 SQIVND (reference sequence). This CDR3 contains 13 residues. The ends were cut back, 5 bases at V and 5 bases at J, with 10 bases in the middle. CDR3 residues: CASSHTVDQPQHF. The DNA for the CDR3 is TGTGCCAGTAGTCACACAGTGGATCAGCCCCAGCATTTT. Combining the CDR3 with reference TRBV19 and TRBJ1-5 gives the whole variable domain DGGITQSPKYLFRKEGQNVTLSCEQNLNHDAMYWYRQDPGQGLRLIYYSQIVNDFQKGDIAEGYSVSREKKESFPLTVTSAQKNPTAFYLCASSHTVDQPQHFGDGTRLSIL.

V usage is TRBV6-5 and J usage is TRBJ2-2; 8 bases line up with TRBD1. This CDR3 region has 16 residues. From germline, CDR1 is MNHEY and CDR2 SVGAGI. Unmatched junction bases numbered 9, after V lost 4 bases and J lost 5 bases. CDR3 nucleotide sequence: TGTGCCAGCAGTTTAGGGGGACAGGTGGCTACCGGGGAGCTGTTTTTT. Translating gives CASSLGGQVATGELFF.

This chain links TRBV5-1 with TRBJ2-5; 7 bases fit TRBD1. CDR1 SGHRS and CDR2 YFSETQ come from the germline V gene. J was trimmed by 2 bases and V by 4 bases; bases with no gene match: 5. The CDR3 extends over 14 amino acids. CDR3 sequence: CASSGGQRQETQYF. DNA for the CDR3: TGCGCCAGCAGCGGGGGACAGAGACAAGAGACCCAGTACTTC. Based on the CDR3 plus reference TRBV5-1 and TRBJ2-5, the full variable domain is KAGVTQTPRYLIKTRGQQVTLSCSPISGHRSVSWYQQTPGQGLQFLFEYFSETQRNKGNFPGRFSGRQFSNSRSEMNVSTLELGDSALYLCASSGGQRQETQYFGPGTRLLVL.